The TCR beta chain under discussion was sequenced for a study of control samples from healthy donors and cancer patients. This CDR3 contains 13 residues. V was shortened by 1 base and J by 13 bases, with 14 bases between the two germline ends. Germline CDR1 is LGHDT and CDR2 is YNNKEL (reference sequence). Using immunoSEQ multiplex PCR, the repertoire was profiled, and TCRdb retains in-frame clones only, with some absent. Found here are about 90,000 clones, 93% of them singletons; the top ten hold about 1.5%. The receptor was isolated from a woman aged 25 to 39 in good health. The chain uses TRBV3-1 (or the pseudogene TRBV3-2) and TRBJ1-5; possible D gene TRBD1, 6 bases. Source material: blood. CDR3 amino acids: CASSQGTAGGQHF. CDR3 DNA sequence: TGTGCCAGCAGCCAAGGGACAGCTGGGGGGCAGCATTTT.